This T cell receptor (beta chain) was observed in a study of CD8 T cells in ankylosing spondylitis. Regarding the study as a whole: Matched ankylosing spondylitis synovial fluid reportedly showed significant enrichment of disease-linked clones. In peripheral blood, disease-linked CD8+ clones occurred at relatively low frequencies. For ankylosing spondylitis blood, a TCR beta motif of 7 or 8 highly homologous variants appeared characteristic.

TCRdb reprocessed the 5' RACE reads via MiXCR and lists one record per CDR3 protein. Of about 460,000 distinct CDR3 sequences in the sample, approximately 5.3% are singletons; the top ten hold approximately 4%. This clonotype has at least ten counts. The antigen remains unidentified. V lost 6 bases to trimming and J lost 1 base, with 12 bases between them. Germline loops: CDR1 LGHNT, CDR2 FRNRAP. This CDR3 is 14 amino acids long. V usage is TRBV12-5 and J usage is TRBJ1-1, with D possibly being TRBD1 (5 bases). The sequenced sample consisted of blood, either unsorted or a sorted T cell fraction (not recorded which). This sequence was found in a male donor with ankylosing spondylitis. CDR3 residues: CASGSGRWNTEAFF. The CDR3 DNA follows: TGTGCTAGTGGGTCGGGACGGTGGAACACTGAAGCTTTCTTT.